The rows below give T cell receptor beta chains drawn from one sample of a study of T cells in Graves' hyperthyroidism and ophthalmopathy. Using its own MiXCR run on the multiplex PCR reads, TCRdb lists one record per CDR3 protein. The table lists about 180,000 distinct CDR3 sequences, over 15% of them singletons, with about 29% in the top ten. Source material: blood. Source of these receptors: a woman in her forties or fifties with Graves' hyperthyroidism. CDR3s include the opening cysteine and the closing phenylalanine or tryptophan. Fields, in order: V gene, clone size, J gene, D gene, CDR3 protein, CDR3 DNA. The D gene is left open where the match is weak. Size values are once, few and many counts, or a class for expanded clones, and some rows have none.

>TRBV7-2|many|TRBJ2-7|.
CASSPQTFTYEQYF
TGTGCCAGCAGCCCCCAGACATTTACCTACGAGCAGTACTTC
>TRBV29-1|many|TRBJ2-1|.
CSVAVRGDYNEQFF
TGCAGCGTTGCGGTAAGGGGGGACTACAATGAGCAGTTCTTC
>TRBV20-1|many|TRBJ2-5|.
CSAPLGGARETQYF
TGCAGTGCACCACTTGGGGGGGCGAGGGAGACCCAGTACTTC
>TRBV6-1|many|TRBJ1-6|TRBD1
CASSDSGTGYSPLHF
TGTGCCAGCAGTGATTCCGGGACAGGGTACTCACCCCTCCACTTT
>TRBV15|few|TRBJ2-3|.
CATSRERRSDTQYF
TGTGCCACCAGCAGAGAGAGAAGGTCAGATACGCAGTATTTT
>TRBV28|many|TRBJ2-7|.
CASSLYRGGNEQYF
TGTGCCAGCAGTTTATACAGGGGGGGTAACGAGCAGTACTTC
>TRBV6-1|many|TRBJ1-2|.
CASSLGQWGANNYGYTF
TGTGCCAGCAGTTTAGGACAGTGGGGAGCGAATAACTATGGCTACACCTTC
>TRBV7-2|many|TRBJ2-7|.
CASSLGSRGNEQYF
TGTGCCAGCAGCTTAGGTAGCAGGGGCAACGAGCAGTACTTC
>TRBV19|many|TRBJ2-7|.
CASSSGTLAYEQYF
TGTGCCAGTAGCTCCGGGACCCTAGCCTACGAGCAGTACTTC
>TRBV28|many|TRBJ1-5|TRBD1
CASSLFPGGGGQPQHF
TGTGCCAGCAGTTTATTCCCAGGGGGCGGCGGACAGCCCCAGCATTTT
>TRBV19|once|TRBJ2-3|TRBD2
CASSIVPSGGSTDTQYF
TGTGCCAGTAGTATTGTCCCTAGCGGGGGAAGCACAGATACGCAGTATTTT
>TRBV29-1|many|TRBJ2-7|.
CSVAPHGPAPYEQYF
TGCAGCGTCGCCCCCCACGGGCCAGCTCCCTACGAGCAGTACTTC
>TRBV6-1|many|TRBJ1-1|TRBD1
CASKDREGDAEAFF
TGTGCCAGCAAAGACAGGGAGGGCGACGCTGAAGCTTTCTTT
>TRBV28|many|TRBJ1-1|TRBD1
CASSQRGTVNTEAFF
TGTGCCAGCAGCCAACGAGGGACAGTGAACACTGAAGCTTTCTTT
>TRBV7-9|.|TRBJ2-5|TRBD2
CASSAISGAQETQYF
TGTGCCAGCAGCGCGATTAGCGGGGCCCAAGAGACCCAGTACTTC
>TRBV5-1|many|TRBJ1-2|.
CASGIPDAYGYTF
TGCGCCAGCGGGATCCCGGACGCCTATGGCTACACCTTC
>TRBV12-3/TRBV12-4|many|TRBJ1-5|.
CASTLRARGNQPQHF
TGTGCCAGCACCCTCCGGGCCCGAGGCAATCAGCCCCAGCATTTT
>TRBV20-1|few|TRBJ2-2|TRBD1
CSARRAGGYVTGELFF
TGCAGTGCTAGAAGGGCAGGGGGCTACGTCACCGGGGAGCTGTTTTTT
>TRBV27|.|TRBJ2-7|.
CASSLSLGYEQYF
TGTGCCAGCAGTTTATCGCTAGGGTACGAGCAGTACTTC
>TRBV18|many|TRBJ1-5|.
CASSPGGDQPQHF
TGTGCCAGCTCACCCGGCGGCGATCAGCCCCAGCATTTT
>TRBV6-1|many|TRBJ1-1|.
CASSEVQVRNTEAFF
TGTGCCAGCAGTGAAGTGCAGGTACGGAACACTGAAGCTTTCTTT
>TRBV7-3|many|TRBJ1-6|.
CASSLLGTPNSPLHF
TGTGCCAGCAGCTTACTCGGAACCCCTAATTCACCCCTCCACTTT
>TRBV6-2/TRBV6-3|many|TRBJ2-3|TRBD1
CASRGLTGGADTQYF
TGTGCCAGCAGGGGTTTGACAGGGGGCGCCGATACGCAGTATTTT
>TRBV28|many|TRBJ1-2|TRBD1
CASSSTGIHHYGYTF
TGTGCCAGCAGTTCGACAGGGATTCACCACTATGGCTACACCTTC
>TRBV28|many|TRBJ2-5|TRBD1
CASSWRGGTKTQYF
TGTGCCAGCAGTTGGAGAGGGGGCACGAAGACCCAGTACTTC
>TRBV24-1|.|TRBJ1-1|.
CATSVVGGEKNTEAFF
TGTGCCACCAGTGTTGTAGGGGGAGAGAAAAACACTGAAGCTTTCTTT
>TRBV27|many|TRBJ2-1|.
CASSLKGTGNEQFF
TGTGCCAGCAGTTTAAAGGGTACGGGCAATGAGCAGTTCTTC
>TRBV19|many|TRBJ2-2|TRBD1
CASTWDSLNTGELFF
TGTGCCAGTACCTGGGACAGCCTGAACACCGGGGAGCTGTTTTTT
>TRBV7-8|many|TRBJ2-3|TRBD2
CASSSTRGVRTDTQYF
TGTGCCAGCAGCTCCACTCGGGGGGTGCGGACAGATACGCAGTATTTT
>TRBV11-3|many|TRBJ2-4|.
CASSPLGGAKNIQYF
TGTGCCAGCAGCCCCTTGGGGGGAGCCAAAAACATTCAGTACTTC
>TRBV29-1|.|TRBJ2-5|TRBD1
CSVDRGQETQYF
TGCAGCGTCGACAGGGGACAAGAGACCCAGTACTTC
>TRBV5-1|many|TRBJ2-3|.
CASSLDPGTGPTDTQYF
TGCGCCAGCAGCTTGGACCCCGGGACGGGCCCCACAGATACGCAGTATTTT
>TRBV5-1|many|TRBJ2-7|.
CASSPLAGSHYEQYF
TGCGCCAGCAGCCCCCTGGCTGGGTCTCACTACGAGCAGTACTTC
>TRBV6-1|many|TRBJ1-6|.
CASSPEETPLHF
TGTGCCAGCAGTCCCGAGGAGACACCCCTCCACTTT
>TRBV28|many|TRBJ1-2|.
CASSWRFGGQKEYGYTF
TGTGCCAGCAGTTGGAGGTTCGGGGGCCAAAAGGAATATGGCTACACCTTC
>TRBV5-1|few|TRBJ1-4|.
CASSLSTGKDEKLFF
TGCGCCAGCAGCCTCTCAACAGGGAAGGATGAAAAACTGTTTTTT
>TRBV11-2|once|TRBJ2-5|TRBD2
CASSSTLGTSNQQETQYF
TGTGCCAGCAGCTCTACGCTCGGGACTAGCAACCAACAAGAGACCCAGTACTTC
>TRBV6-1|many|TRBJ2-3|TRBD2
CASSDLVAGGTDTQYF
TGTGCCAGCAGCGACCTGGTGGCGGGGGGGACAGATACGCAGTATTTT
>TRBV7-2|many|TRBJ2-7|.
CASSLDGLRTYEQYF
TGTGCCAGCAGCTTAGACGGTCTTCGCACCTACGAGCAGTACTTC
>TRBV20-1|many|TRBJ1-1|.
CSARDGQPPNTEAFF
TGCAGTGCTAGAGACGGACAGCCCCCAAACACTGAAGCTTTCTTT
>TRBV15|many|TRBJ1-4|TRBD1
CATSDGTVNEKLFF
TGTGCCACCTCGGACGGGACAGTCAATGAAAAACTGTTTTTT
>TRBV18|.|TRBJ1-1|.
CASSPQDIHTEAFF
TGTGCCAGCTCACCCCAGGACATCCACACTGAAGCTTTCTTT
>TRBV5-1|many|TRBJ2-1|.
CASGPLGEQFF
TGCGCCAGCGGGCCCCTCGGTGAGCAGTTCTTC
>TRBV5-1|many|TRBJ2-7|.
CASSSRLGDGSYEQYF
TGCGCCAGCAGCTCCCGCCTTGGGGACGGATCCTACGAGCAGTACTTC
>TRBV7-9|many|TRBJ2-3|.
CASSFGQPPGTDTQYF
TGTGCCAGCAGTTTCGGACAACCACCTGGCACAGATACGCAGTATTTT
>TRBV12-3/TRBV12-4|.|TRBJ2-7|TRBD2
CASSETSGAYEQYF
TGTGCCAGCAGTGAGACTAGCGGGGCCTACGAGCAGTACTTC
>TRBV7-9|many|TRBJ1-2|.
CASSQQPWRGANYGYTF
TGTGCCAGCAGCCAGCAGCCCTGGCGGGGAGCGAACTATGGCTACACCTTC
>TRBV5-1|many|TRBJ1-2|TRBD1
CASSLVDRGLGGYTF
TGCGCCAGCAGCTTGGTGGATAGGGGGCTTGGTGGCTACACCTTC
>TRBV18|many|TRBJ2-7|TRBD1
CASSPHRDRAYEQYF
TGTGCCAGCTCACCGCACCGGGACAGGGCCTACGAGCAGTACTTC
>TRBV7-3|many|TRBJ1-1|.
CASSLTGQMNTEAFF
TGTGCCAGCAGCTTAACCGGACAGATGAACACTGAAGCTTTCTTT